The 20 T cell receptor beta chains below all came from one sample that was sequenced in a study of blood T cell repertoires in COVID-19. Assay: immunoSEQ multiplex PCR; the TCRdb copy retains only in-frame clones and omits some. The sample has 200,000 to 300,000 clones, around 90% seen once. The sequenced sample consisted of peripheral blood. The receptors shown here come from a woman aged 55-70 years with COVID-19, enrolled during active disease.

This sequence joins TRBV6-5 and TRBJ1-1; perhaps TRBD1 as D (6 bases). V lost 4 bases and J lost 4, with 19 bases in between. Per the germline V gene, CDR1 is MNHEY and CDR2 is SVGAGI. The CDR3 runs to 16 residues. The CDR3 DNA reads TGTGCCAGCAGTTGGCCCCAGAATAGGGGGACCACTGAAGCTTTCTTT. Amino acid sequence: CASSWPQNRGTTEAFF.

This clone was seen only once. The rearrangement joins TRBV5-6 to TRBJ1-1, with 7 bases matching TRBD1. V gave up 4 bases and J gave up 7 bases; unmatched junction bases: 13. The CDR3 sequence is 15 residues long. In germline, CDR1 is SGHDT, CDR2 YYEEEE. Written as DNA, the CDR3 is TGTGCCAGCAGCCTCGTGACAGGGATGGTGGTTGAAGCTTTCTTT. As protein: CASSLVTGMVVEAFF. The entire variable domain, with the rest obtained from reference TRBV5-6 and TRBJ1-1, is as follows: DAGVTQSPTHLIKTRGQQVTLRCSPKSGHDTVSWYQQALGQGPQFIFQYYEEEERQRGNFPDRFSGHQFPNYSSELNVNALLLGDSALYLCASSLVTGMVVEAFFGQGTRLTVV.

This chain uses TRBV6-5 with TRBJ2-1; possibly TRBD1 for D (5 bases). This CDR3 is built from 14 residues. With 5 bases removed from V and 0 bases from J, the gap between germline ends came to 8 bases. CDR1 is MNHEY and CDR2 is SVGAGI in the germline V gene. CDR3 sequence reads: CASSRQTSYNEQFF. DNA for the CDR3: TGTGCCAGCAGTCGACAGACCTCCTACAATGAGCAGTTCTTC.

The rearrangement joins TRBV19 to TRBJ1-5, with TRBD1 matching 9 bases. J gave up 2 bases and V 6 bases, and 11 bases lay outside the gene matches. The CDR3 runs to 17 residues. Germline values: CDR1 LNHDA, CDR2 SQIVND (reference sequence). The CDR3 protein is CASRTTGGASGNQPQHF. The CDR3 coding sequence is TGTGCCAGTAGAACAACAGGGGGCGCTTCGGGCAATCAGCCCCAGCATTTT.

The V call is TRBV19, the J call TRBJ2-1, with 9 bases that match TRBD2. The CDR3 is made up of 16 amino acids. J was trimmed by 9 bases and V by 5 bases; bases with no gene match: 14. Germline CDR1 is LNHDA and CDR2 is SQIVND (reference sequence). The CDR3, as DNA: TGTGCCAGTAGTCCACGCGGGGGGGCGGGAGTGTCTGAGCAGTTCTTC. Translating gives CASSPRGGAGVSEQFF.

The gene calls are TRBV6-5 and TRBJ2-7; possibly TRBD2 for D (5 bases). Trimming shortened V by 6 bases and J by 2 bases, and 14 bases separated the two germline ends. From germline, CDR1 is MNHEY and CDR2 SVGAGI. The CDR3 is 14 amino acids. Here the CDR3 reads CASRPGLGTYEQYF. For the CDR3, the DNA is TGTGCCAGCAGACCCGGACTGGGAACCTACGAGCAGTACTTC.

This sequence joins TRBV19 and TRBJ1-1, with a tentative D call TRBD1 (6 bases). Germline V gene lookup returns CDR1 LNHDA and CDR2 SQIVND (reference sequence). V lost 7 bases to trimming and J lost 4 bases, with 13 bases between them. CDR3 size: 13 residues. DNA of the CDR3: TGTGCCAGTACCGGACAGTTCCCCACTGAAGCTTTCTTT. Translation: CASTGQFPTEAFF.

This clone occurred a few times. The V gene is TRBV24-1, the J gene TRBJ2-1; TRBD2 matches 11 bases. Germline V gene data show CDR1 as KGHDR and CDR2 as SFDVKD. The CDR3 runs 16 residues. V lost 4 bases to trimming and J lost 7 bases; unmatched junction nucleotides: 8. The CDR3 loop reads CATSEPTSGSFNEQFF. DNA for the CDR3: TGTGCCACCAGTGAACCCACTAGCGGGAGTTTTAATGAGCAGTTCTTC.

Only one count was recorded for this clone. The rearrangement uses TRBV9 and TRBJ1-2; D uncertain. The ends were cut back, 2 bases at V and 6 bases at J, with 20 bases in the middle. Germline V lookup: CDR1 SGDLS, CDR2 YYNGEE. This CDR3 is 16 amino acids long. The CDR3 reads CASSVAPEGSGDGYTF. The CDR3 nucleotides are TGTGCCAGCAGCGTTGCCCCTGAAGGCAGCGGAGATGGCTACACCTTC.

V usage is TRBV3-1 (or the pseudogene TRBV3-2) and J usage is TRBJ2-3, with a possible D match to TRBD2 (5 bases). V lost 2 bases to trimming and J lost 5 bases, with 8 bases between them. The germline V gene has CDR1 LGHDT and CDR2 YNNKEL (reference sequence). The CDR3 has 13 amino acids. This CDR3 reads CASSQFGEDTQYF. The CDR3 bases are TGTGCCAGCAGCCAATTCGGGGAAGATACGCAGTATTTT.

This clone was picked up one time. V gene TRBV19 combines with J gene TRBJ2-1; 10 bases are shared with TRBD2. This CDR3 region has 15 residues. Germline values: CDR1 LNHDA, CDR2 SQIVND (reference sequence). V was pared by 5 bases and J by 9 bases, with 10 bases of the junction left unmatched. CDR3 in amino acids: CASSLSGRALGEQFF. The CDR3 DNA reads as TGTGCCAGTAGTCTAAGCGGGAGGGCCTTGGGTGAGCAGTTCTTC.

Of note for this clone: At the DNA level, this CDR3 is encoded by other sequences in the same sample as well. The chain recombines TRBV28 with TRBJ1-2; 7 nucleotides agree with TRBD1. The CDR3 covers 14 residues. The V segment lost 6 bases and the J segment 0 bases; nucleotides outside the gene matches: 4. Germline-derived CDR1 and CDR2 are MDHEN and SYDVKM. The CDR3, as DNA: TGTGCCAGCAGAAGGACAGGAGCTAACTATGGCTACACCTTC. This translates into CASRRTGANYGYTF.

This rearrangement joins TRBV6-2 or TRBV6-3 to TRBJ1-5; 7 bases line up with TRBD1. J lost 0 bases, V lost 5 bases, and 13 bases had no gene match. The CDR3 is 18 residues long. The V gene's germline CDR1 is MNHEY and CDR2 SVGEGT. The CDR3 sequence is CASSPSATGLGSNQPQHF. The CDR3 DNA follows: TGTGCCAGCAGTCCCTCCGCGACAGGGCTCGGTAGCAATCAGCCCCAGCATTTT.

The chain carries TRBV30 and TRBJ1-1; D ambiguous. Germline V gives CDR1 GTSNPN, CDR2 SVGIG (reference sequence). The CDR3 extends over 12 amino acids. With 3 bases removed from V and 0 bases from J, the gap between germline ends came to 5 bases. The CDR3 reads CAWRALNTEAFF. The CDR3 nucleotides are TGTGCCTGGAGAGCCCTGAACACTGAAGCTTTCTTT. Looking up the rest from reference TRBV30 and TRBJ1-1 gives the full variable domain: SQTIHQWPATLVQPVGSPLSLECTVEGTSNPNLYWYRQAAGRGLQLLFYSVGIGQISSEVPQNLSASRPQDRQFILSSKKLLLSDSGFYLCAWRALNTEAFFGQGTRLTVV.

The chain couples TRBV3-1 (or the pseudogene TRBV3-2) to TRBJ1-1; TRBD1 is a possible D gene (5 bases). Germline CDR1 LGHDT, CDR2 YNNKEL (reference sequence). V was cut by 3 bases and J by 6 bases, with 17 bases left in between. This CDR3 is 15 amino acids long. This CDR3 is CASSQVRGAPAEAFF. CDR3 nucleotides: TGTGCCAGCAGCCAGGTACGCGGGGCGCCTGCTGAAGCTTTCTTT.

The chain uses TRBV27 and TRBJ2-5, with a possible D match to TRBD2 (5 bases). The CDR3 covers 15 residues. Germline-derived CDR1 and CDR2 are MNHEY and SMNVEV (reference sequence). Trimming shortened V by 6 bases and J by 3 bases, and 17 bases separated the two germline ends. Here the CDR3 DNA reads TGTGCCAGCAGCCCTCGGGGAAACACGAAAGAGACCCAGTACTTC. Encoded protein: CASSPRGNTKETQYF.

The gene calls are TRBV7-2 and TRBJ1-1, with TRBD1 matching 7 bases. The V segment lost 2 bases and the J segment 3 bases; nucleotides outside the gene matches: 0. This CDR3 is 13 amino acids long. Germline CDR1 and CDR2: SGHTA and FQGNSA. CDR3 loop: CASSLRGHTEAFF. The CDR3 DNA sequence: TGTGCCAGCAGCTTAAGGGGGCACACTGAAGCTTTCTTT.

The rearrangement uses TRBV7-6 and TRBJ2-7; unclear D gene. CDR1 is SGHVS, CDR2 FNYEAQ, per germline. V gave up 1 base and J gave up 5 bases, with 12 bases separating them. This CDR3 comprises 14 residues. The CDR3 coding sequence is TGTGCCAGCAGCTTAGGAGGTGTGGAACACGAGCAGTACTTC. Its translation is CASSLGGVEHEQYF.

The V gene is TRBV30, the J gene TRBJ1-2, with 9 bases lining up with TRBD1. Germline CDR1 reads GTSNPN; CDR2 reads SVGIG (reference sequence). After removal of 4 bases from V and 8 bases from J, the junction contained 8 bases not matched to a gene. This CDR3 region has 13 residues. The CDR3 loop is CAWKITGGGGYTF. The CDR3 DNA sequence: TGTGCCTGGAAAATTACAGGGGGCGGCGGCTACACCTTC. Together with reference TRBV30 and TRBJ1-2, the CDR3 gives the full variable domain: SQTIHQWPATLVQPVGSPLSLECTVEGTSNPNLYWYRQAAGRGLQLLFYSVGIGQISSEVPQNLSASRPQDRQFILSSKKLLLSDSGFYLCAWKITGGGGYTFGSGTRLTVV.

V is TRBV3-1 (or the pseudogene TRBV3-2) and J is TRBJ2-1, with 15 bases that match TRBD2. CDR1 and CDR2 (germline): LGHDT, YNNKEL (reference sequence). J gave up 7 bases and V 0 bases, and 7 bases lay outside the gene matches. This CDR3 is built from 18 residues. The CDR3 here is CASSQDPWTSGRGNEQFF. CDR3 DNA sequence: TGTGCCAGCAGCCAAGATCCCTGGACTAGCGGGAGGGGGAATGAGCAGTTCTTC.